What follows are 27 T cell receptor beta chains derived from one specimen sequenced in a study of blood T cell repertoires in COVID-19. Data came from immunoSEQ multiplex PCR; TCRdb stores just in-frame clones and leaves some out. The sample includes tens of thousands of clones, 89% seen only once; the top ten take about 3.4%. Sequencing was carried out using peripheral blood. These receptor sequences come from a woman between 65 and 79 years old with acute or convalescent COVID-19.

This clone was counted a few times. This chain connects TRBV24-1 to TRBJ1-1; D is unclear. CDR1 is KGHDR and CDR2 is SFDVKD in the germline V gene. The ends were cut back, 6 bases at V and 4 bases at J, with 11 bases in the middle. This CDR3 comprises 13 residues. CDR3 DNA: TGTGCCACCAGTAACAGCTACGGCACTGAAGCTTTCTTT. Translating it yields CATSNSYGTEAFF.

This clone has only a few counts. This chain connects TRBV7-9 to TRBJ2-6; maybe TRBD1 (5 bases). V shed 7 bases and J shed 0 bases, with 19 bases lying between them. The CDR3 sequence is 18 residues long. Per the germline V gene, CDR1 is SEHNR and CDR2 is FQNEAQ (reference sequence). CDR3 DNA: TGTGCCAGCACCGGATCCCAGGGTTTAAGCTCTGGGGCCAACGTCCTGACTTTC. It codes for CASTGSQGLSSGANVLTF.

The V call is TRBV7-9, the J call TRBJ1-4, with D possibly being TRBD1 (5 bases). The CDR3 has 13 amino acids. Germline-derived CDR1 and CDR2 are SEHNR and FQNEAQ (reference sequence). V lost 8 bases, J lost 4 bases, and 11 bases lay in between. This CDR3 is CASGAAYNEKLFF. CDR3 bases: TGTGCCAGCGGGGCGGCTTATAATGAAAAACTGTTTTTT.

V is TRBV15 and J is TRBJ1-2; 11 positions match TRBD1. This CDR3 contains 15 residues. Losses at the gene ends were 2 bases for V and 7 bases for J; bases not matched to a gene: 6. CDR1 is LNHNV, CDR2 YYDKDF, per germline (reference sequence). In DNA form, the CDR3 reads TGTGCCACCAGCAGAAAGGGACAGGGGGGAGTTGGCTACACCTTC. Translation: CATSRKGQGGVGYTF.

V is TRBV3-1 (or the pseudogene TRBV3-2) and J is TRBJ1-3, with D possibly TRBD1 on 5 matching bases. Germline CDR1 is LGHDT and CDR2 is YNNKEL (reference sequence). V was trimmed by 2 bases and J by 1 base, leaving 12 bases between them. The CDR3 consists of 16 residues. The CDR3 is CASSQYPPGSGNTIYF. CDR3 DNA sequence: TGTGCCAGCAGCCAATACCCCCCAGGGTCTGGAAACACCATATATTTT.

The CDR3 DNA follows: TGTGCCAGCAGAGGGTCTGGGCAGGGGGGTACCGGGGAGCTGTTTTTT. Its translation is CASRGSGQGGTGELFF. The rearrangement joins TRBV3-1 (or the pseudogene TRBV3-2) to TRBJ2-2, with a possible D match to TRBD1 (7 bases). The CDR3 consists of 16 residues. From germline, CDR1 is LGHDT and CDR2 YNNKEL (reference sequence). V was shortened by 6 bases and J by 5 bases, with 19 bases between the two germline ends.

The chain employs TRBV7-9 and TRBJ2-7; D is perhaps TRBD2 (6 bases). The germline gives CDR1 SEHNR, CDR2 FQNEAQ (reference sequence). The length of the CDR3 is 16 residues. The V and J ends lost 5 bases and 0 bases respectively, with 17 bases between them. The DNA of the CDR3 is TGTGCCAGCAGCAAGACCACGGGGCGGGGCTCCTACGAGCAGTACTTC. Translated, it gives CASSKTTGRGSYEQYF.

This clone showed up just a few times. This sequence joins TRBV7-8 and TRBJ1-1; TRBD1 aligns across 10 bases. The CDR3 runs 16 residues. With 5 bases clipped from V and 4 bases from J, the junction kept 10 bases outside the gene matches. The germline V gene encodes CDR1 SGHVS and CDR2 FQNEAQ. The CDR3 loop reads CASSPRDRGPLTEAFF. DNA for the CDR3: TGTGCCAGCAGCCCCCGGGACAGGGGACCGCTCACTGAAGCTTTCTTT.

The chain has TRBV6-5 and TRBJ1-5; 9 bases map to TRBD1. CDR1 is MNHEY, CDR2 SVGAGI, per germline. Trimming removed 6 bases from V and 5 bases from J; junction bases left unmatched: 8. This CDR3 contains 15 residues. CDR3 sequence: CASSPTGGNHQPQHF. As DNA, the CDR3 is TGTGCCAGCAGCCCCACAGGGGGCAATCATCAGCCCCAGCATTTT.

This clone has a single count. The rearrangement joins TRBV28 to TRBJ1-2, with TRBD1 matching over 7 bases. Losses at the gene ends were 6 bases for V and 3 bases for J; bases not matched to a gene: 7. The germline gives CDR1 MDHEN, CDR2 SYDVKM. The CDR3 runs 14 residues. This CDR3 is CASSKTTGDYGYTF. The CDR3 bases are TGTGCCAGCAGCAAAACAACAGGGGACTATGGCTACACCTTC.

This chain uses TRBV3-1 (or the pseudogene TRBV3-2) with TRBJ2-3, with 10 bases lining up with TRBD1. Germline V gives CDR1 LGHDT, CDR2 YNNKEL (reference sequence). V gave up 6 bases and J gave up 3 bases; unmatched junction bases: 3. This CDR3 spans 14 amino acids. This CDR3 is CASRRTGGTDTQYF. The CDR3 nucleotides read TGTGCCAGCAGGAGGACAGGGGGGACAGATACGCAGTATTTT.

The chain carries TRBV18 and TRBJ2-1; D is perhaps TRBD1 (6 bases). CDR3 length: 13 residues. Germline V gene data show CDR1 as KGHSH and CDR2 as LQKENI. The ends were cut back, 2 bases at V and 12 bases at J, with 14 bases in the middle. The CDR3 is CASSPLGAQGQFF. CDR3 in DNA: TGTGCCAGCTCACCATTGGGCGCACAGGGGCAGTTCTTC. The whole variable domain, remainder taken from reference TRBV18 and TRBJ2-1, is NAGVMQNPRHLVRRRGQEARLRCSPMKGHSHVYWYRQLPEEGLKFMVYLQKENIIDESGMPKERFSAEFPKEGPSILRIQQVVRGDSAAYFCASSPLGAQGQFFGPGTRLTVL.

The chain recombines TRBV18 with TRBJ2-7; D is possibly TRBD1 (5 bases). Looked up from germline, CDR1 is KGHSH and CDR2 is LQKENI. V lost 6 bases and J lost 6, with 15 bases in between. The CDR3 covers 13 residues. CDR3 loop: CASSSSDRPEQYF. The CDR3 DNA reads TGTGCCAGCTCCTCGTCCGACAGACCCGAGCAGTACTTC.

The chain recombines TRBV16 with TRBJ2-4, with D tentatively TRBD1 (6 bases). Germline V lookup: CDR1 KGHSY, CDR2 FQNENV. This CDR3 comprises 15 residues. Between the trimmed V and J ends, which lost 1 base and 5 bases, there was a span of 12 bases. The CDR3 reads CASSQLDSQQNIQYF. The CDR3 DNA follows: TGTGCCAGCAGCCAATTGGACAGTCAACAAAACATTCAGTACTTC. Variable domain in full (rest from reference TRBV16 and TRBJ2-4): GEEVAQTPKHLVRGEGQKAKLYCAPIKGHSYVFWYQQVLKNEFKFLISFQNENVFDETGMPKERFSAKCLPNSPCSLEIQATKLEDSAVYFCASSQLDSQQNIQYFGAGTRLSVL.

The DNA of the CDR3 is TGTGCCAGCAGCCTTAGGACAGGGGGGAATGCTGAAGCTTTCTTT. It codes for CASSLRTGGNAEAFF. This chain links TRBV28 with TRBJ1-1; 10 positions agree with TRBD1. J was trimmed by 6 bases and V by 6 bases; bases with no gene match: 10. From germline, CDR1 is MDHEN and CDR2 SYDVKM. This CDR3 contains 15 residues.

The CDR3 sequence is CAWSALTGPNEKLFF. In DNA form, the CDR3 reads TGTGCCTGGAGTGCACTGACAGGGCCTAATGAAAAACTGTTTTTT. The rearrangement joins TRBV30 to TRBJ1-4; 7 positions match TRBD1. V lost 1 base and J lost 3; bases outside the gene matches: 5. The CDR3 runs 15 residues. The germline V gene encodes CDR1 GTSNPN and CDR2 SVGIG (reference sequence).

The count of this clone is one. The genes are TRBV7-8 and TRBJ2-1; 12 bases fit TRBD2. Trimming cost V 4 bases and J 6 bases; bases outside gene matches: 10. This CDR3 region has 17 residues. Germline assignment: CDR1 SGHVS and CDR2 FQNEAQ. The CDR3 region is CASSSTTLAGGRNEQFF. CDR3 coding DNA: TGTGCCAGCAGCTCCACGACGCTAGCGGGGGGGCGCAATGAGCAGTTCTTC.

The chain carries TRBV9 and TRBJ2-2; 13 nucleotides match TRBD2. The CDR3 loop spans 20 amino acids. Looked up from germline, CDR1 is SGDLS and CDR2 is YYNGEE. Trimming cost V 3 bases and J 0 bases; bases outside gene matches: 11. The CDR3 DNA reads TGTGCCAGCAGCGCCTTTGGGGGACTAGCGGGACGTCCGAACACCGGGGAGCTGTTTTTT. It yields the protein CASSAFGGLAGRPNTGELFF. The whole variable domain, filled in from reference TRBV9 and TRBJ2-2, reads DSGVTQTPKHLITATGQRVTLRCSPRSGDLSVYWYQQSLDQGLQFLIQYYNGEERAKGNILERFSAQQFPDLHSELNLSSLELGDSALYFCASSAFGGLAGRPNTGELFFGEGSRLTVL.

The V and J genes are TRBV18 and TRBJ2-5; the D gene is possibly TRBD1 (6 bases). CDR1 and CDR2 (germline): KGHSH, LQKENI. The CDR3 has 13 amino acids. Trimming cost V 4 bases and J 3 bases, with 9 bases left between them. The CDR3 reads CASSHRDEETQYF. For the CDR3, the DNA is TGTGCCAGCTCACACAGGGATGAAGAGACCCAGTACTTC.

This clone was seen a single time. The chain employs TRBV3-1 (or the pseudogene TRBV3-2) and TRBJ2-5; 10 bases map to TRBD1. The germline V gene has CDR1 LGHDT and CDR2 YNNKEL (reference sequence). The trim removed 4 bases at V and 4 bases at J, leaving 12 bases unmatched. The CDR3 covers 17 residues. The CDR3 is CASSLDWDRGLRETQYF. Written as DNA, the CDR3 is TGTGCCAGCAGCCTAGACTGGGACAGGGGTCTGCGAGAGACCCAGTACTTC.

J is TRBJ2-1 and V is TRBV19, with D perhaps TRBD1 (5 bases). Trimming pared 1 base from V and 7 bases from J, leaving 17 bases between. This CDR3 contains 16 residues. CDR1 and CDR2 (germline): LNHDA, SQIVND (reference sequence). The CDR3 nucleotides read TGTGCCAGTAGTATAGTTTATTCCAGGGTGGGAAATGAGCAGTTCTTC. Translated, it gives CASSIVYSRVGNEQFF.

The genes are TRBV3-1 (or the pseudogene TRBV3-2) and TRBJ2-3, with 11 bases aligning to TRBD2. The length of the CDR3 is 16 residues. V trimming: 4 bases; J trimming: 1 base; junction bases outside the gene matches: 4. In germline, CDR1 is LGHDT, CDR2 YNNKEL (reference sequence). CDR3 residues: CASSPSGRTRTDTQYF. CDR3 DNA sequence: TGTGCCAGCAGCCCTAGCGGGAGGACCCGCACAGATACGCAGTATTTT.

This clone was observed a single time. The V and J genes are TRBV19 and TRBJ1-1; 9 nucleotides agree with TRBD1. V lost 7 bases and J lost 3; bases outside the gene matches: 6. The CDR3 consists of 14 residues. CDR1 is LNHDA and CDR2 is SQIVND in the germline V gene (reference sequence). The CDR3 loop is CASKPRTGDTEAFF. DNA of the CDR3: TGTGCCAGTAAGCCCCGGACAGGGGACACTGAAGCTTTCTTT.

The J gene is TRBJ1-1, the V gene TRBV2; TRBD1 aligns across 9 bases. V was pared by 0 bases and J by 4 bases, with 3 bases of the junction left unmatched. CDR3 length equals 15 residues. CDR1 is SNHLY, CDR2 FYNNEI, per germline. The CDR3 coding sequence is TGTGCCAGCAGTGAAGCTAGGACAGGGGCCACTGAAGCTTTCTTT. It specifies CASSEARTGATEAFF.

The sample holds one count of this clone. The chain carries TRBV16 and TRBJ1-4; 9 bases agree with TRBD1. Unmatched junction bases numbered 0, after V lost 4 bases and J lost 3 bases. The length of the CDR3 is 14 residues. CDR1 and CDR2 (germline): KGHSY, FQNENV. CDR3 coding DNA: TGTGCCAGCAGCCGACAGGGGGCTAATGAAAAACTGTTTTTT. Amino acid sequence: CASSRQGANEKLFF.

The rearrangement joins TRBV19 to TRBJ1-3, with 7 bases identical to TRBD1. The CDR3 contains 14 residues. Trimming took 6 bases from V and 2 from J; bases not matched to a gene: 4. Germline V gene sequence: CDR1 LNHDA, CDR2 SQIVND (reference sequence). The CDR3 protein is CASRQTGTGNTIYF. As DNA, the CDR3 is TGTGCCAGTAGGCAGACAGGGACTGGAAACACCATATATTTT.

In DNA form, the CDR3 reads TGTGCCAGCAGTTTGTCGACAGGGCCTAATTCACCCCTCCACTTT. It is translated as CASSLSTGPNSPLHF. The chain carries TRBV28 and TRBJ1-6; 7 nucleotides match TRBD1. Germline V gene lookup returns CDR1 MDHEN and CDR2 SYDVKM. The length of the CDR3 is 15 residues. Trimming at V came to 3 bases and at J to 6 bases, leaving 5 bases not matched to a gene.